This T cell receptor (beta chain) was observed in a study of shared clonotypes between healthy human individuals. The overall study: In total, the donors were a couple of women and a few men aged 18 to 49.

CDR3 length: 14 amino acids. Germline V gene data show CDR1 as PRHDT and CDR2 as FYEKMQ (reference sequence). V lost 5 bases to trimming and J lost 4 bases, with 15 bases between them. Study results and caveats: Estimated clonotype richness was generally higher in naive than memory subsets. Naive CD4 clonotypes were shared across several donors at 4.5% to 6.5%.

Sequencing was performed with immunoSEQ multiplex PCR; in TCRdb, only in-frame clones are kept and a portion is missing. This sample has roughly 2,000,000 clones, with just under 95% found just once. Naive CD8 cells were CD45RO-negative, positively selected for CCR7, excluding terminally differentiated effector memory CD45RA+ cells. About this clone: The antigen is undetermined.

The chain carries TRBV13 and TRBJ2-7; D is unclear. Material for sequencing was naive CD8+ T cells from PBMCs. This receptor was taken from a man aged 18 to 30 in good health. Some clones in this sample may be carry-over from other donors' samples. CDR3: CASSPDGGRYEQYF. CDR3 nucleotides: TGTGCCAGCAGCCCCGACGGCGGTAGGTACGAGCAGTACTTC.